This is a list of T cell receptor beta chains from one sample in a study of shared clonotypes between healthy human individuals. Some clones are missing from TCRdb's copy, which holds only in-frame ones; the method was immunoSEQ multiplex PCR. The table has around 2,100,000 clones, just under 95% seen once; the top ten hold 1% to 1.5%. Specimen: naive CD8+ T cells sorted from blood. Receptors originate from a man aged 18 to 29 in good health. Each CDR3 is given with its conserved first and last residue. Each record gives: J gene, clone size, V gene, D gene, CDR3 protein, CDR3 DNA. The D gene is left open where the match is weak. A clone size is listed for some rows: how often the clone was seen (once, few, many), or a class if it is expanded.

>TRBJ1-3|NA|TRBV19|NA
CASTDANSGNTIYF
TGTGCCAGTACCGACGCGAACTCTGGAAACACCATATATTTT
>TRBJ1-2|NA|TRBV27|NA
CASITVGGEYGYTF
TGTGCCAGCATTACTGTCGGGGGGGAATATGGCTACACCTTC
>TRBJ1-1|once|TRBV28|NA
CASSSDPNTEAFF
TGTGCCAGCAGTTCGGACCCGAACACTGAAGCTTTCTTT
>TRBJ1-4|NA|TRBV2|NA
CASSEAQQSGEKLFF
TGTGCCAGCAGTGAAGCGCAGCAATCAGGTGAAAAACTGTTTTTT
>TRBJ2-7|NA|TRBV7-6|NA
CASSLIFGDKQYF
TGTGCCAGCAGCTTAATTTTCGGGGACAAGCAGTACTTC
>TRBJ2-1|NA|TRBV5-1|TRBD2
CASSLGLARMNEQFF
TGCGCCAGCAGCCTCGGACTAGCGAGAATGAATGAGCAGTTCTTC
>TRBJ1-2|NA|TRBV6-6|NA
CASSYSHREDGYTF
TGTGCCAGCAGTTACTCTCATAGGGAGGATGGCTACACCTTC
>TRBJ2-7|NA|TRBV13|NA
CASSLARERNEQYF
TGTGCCAGCAGCTTAGCACGGGAGAGGAACGAGCAGTACTTC
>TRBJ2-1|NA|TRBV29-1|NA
CSTRSGEQFF
TGCAGCACTCGGAGCGGTGAGCAGTTCTTC
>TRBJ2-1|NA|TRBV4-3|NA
CASSQTLAREQFF
TGCGCCAGCAGCCAGACTCTAGCTCGTGAGCAGTTCTTC
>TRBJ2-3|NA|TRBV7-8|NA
CASSHYTDTQYF
TGTGCCAGCAGCCATTACACAGATACGCAGTATTTT
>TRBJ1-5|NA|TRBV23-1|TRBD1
CASSQSLTGGYSNQPQHF
TGCGCCAGCAGTCAATCCCTCACAGGGGGGTATAGCAATCAGCCCCAGCATTTT
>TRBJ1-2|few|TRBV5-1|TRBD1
CASSSNRGLDGYTF
TGCGCCAGCAGCTCGAACAGGGGGCTAGATGGCTACACCTTC
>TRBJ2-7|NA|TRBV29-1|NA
CSVAPPLAESYEQYF
TGCAGCGTTGCCCCCCCTCTGGCGGAATCCTACGAGCAGTACTTC
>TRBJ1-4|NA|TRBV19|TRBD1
CASSLQWTGLGEKLFF
TGTGCCAGTAGTCTTCAATGGACAGGGCTGGGAGAAAAACTGTTTTTT
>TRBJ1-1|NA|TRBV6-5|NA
CASSYQVGGGNTEAFF
TGTGCCAGCAGTTACCAGGTCGGGGGGGGAAACACTGAAGCTTTCTTT
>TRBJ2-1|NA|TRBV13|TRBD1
CASSPRTGVNEQFF
TGTGCCAGCAGCCCCCGGACAGGGGTCAATGAGCAGTTCTTC
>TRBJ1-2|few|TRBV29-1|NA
CSWREDYGYTF
TGCAGCTGGAGGGAGGACTATGGCTACACCTTC
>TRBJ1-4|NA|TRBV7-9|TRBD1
CASSPGQGQEKLFF
TGTGCCAGCAGCCCGGGACAGGGGCAGGAAAAACTGTTTTTT
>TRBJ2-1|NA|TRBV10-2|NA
CASSDASSGAYNEQFF
TGCGCCAGCAGTGACGCAAGTAGCGGAGCCTACAATGAGCAGTTCTTC
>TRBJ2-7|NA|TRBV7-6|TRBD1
CASSLGTGETYEQYF
TGTGCCAGCAGCCTGGGGACAGGGGAGACCTACGAGCAGTACTTC
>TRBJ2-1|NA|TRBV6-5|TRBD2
CASSYSAGGTYNEQFF
TGTGCCAGCAGTTACTCTGCGGGGGGGACCTACAATGAGCAGTTCTTC
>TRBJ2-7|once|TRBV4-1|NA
CASSQRDGSYEQYF
TGCGCCAGCAGCCAGAGGGACGGATCCTACGAGCAGTACTTC
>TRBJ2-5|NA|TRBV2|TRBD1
CASRGQGIETQYF
TGTGCCAGCAGGGGACAGGGCATAGAGACCCAGTACTTC
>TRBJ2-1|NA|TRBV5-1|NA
CASSPRAWNYNEQFF
TGCGCCAGCAGCCCCCGAGCCTGGAACTACAATGAGCAGTTCTTC
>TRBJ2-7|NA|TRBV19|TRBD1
CASRLTGGSYEQYF
TGTGCCAGTAGACTGACAGGGGGCTCCTACGAGCAGTACTTC
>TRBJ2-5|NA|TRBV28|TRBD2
CASSFSERDGKTQYF
TGTGCCAGCAGTTTTAGTGAGCGGGATGGTAAGACCCAGTACTTC
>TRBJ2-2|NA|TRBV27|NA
CASSSDSWSGELFF
TGTGCCAGCAGTTCGGACAGTTGGTCCGGGGAGCTGTTTTTT
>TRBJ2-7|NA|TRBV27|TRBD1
CASRWTGGSYEQYF
TGTGCCAGCAGATGGACAGGGGGCTCCTACGAGCAGTACTTC
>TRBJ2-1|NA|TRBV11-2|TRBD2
CASSLYRVSGKGDEQFF
TGTGCCAGCAGCTTATATCGGGTTAGCGGGAAAGGGGATGAGCAGTTCTTC
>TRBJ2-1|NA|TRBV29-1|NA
CSVESDSPYNEQFF
TGCAGCGTTGAAAGCGACAGCCCCTACAATGAGCAGTTCTTC
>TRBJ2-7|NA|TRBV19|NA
CASSIWGAPYEQYF
TGTGCCAGTAGTATTTGGGGGGCCCCCTACGAGCAGTACTTC
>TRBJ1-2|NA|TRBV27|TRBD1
CASSYQGAVGYTF
TGTGCCAGCAGTTACCAGGGGGCTGTAGGCTACACCTTC
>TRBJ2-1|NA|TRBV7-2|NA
CASSLWAGSSYNEQFF
TGTGCCAGCAGCTTATGGGCGGGGAGCTCCTACAATGAGCAGTTCTTC
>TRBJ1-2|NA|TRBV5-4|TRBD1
CASSLAQGVSGYTF
TGTGCCAGCAGCTTGGCGCAGGGGGTCAGTGGCTACACCTTC
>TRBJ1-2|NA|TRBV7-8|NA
CASSLMTGGDYGYTF
TGTGCCAGCAGCTTAATGACAGGTGGGGACTATGGCTACACCTTC
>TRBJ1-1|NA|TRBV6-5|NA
CASSYSAGVMNTEAFF
TGTGCCAGCAGTTACTCGGCAGGGGTAATGAACACTGAAGCTTTCTTT
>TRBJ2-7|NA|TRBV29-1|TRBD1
CSVEVRDSYEQYF
TGCAGCGTTGAGGTTCGGGACAGCTACGAGCAGTACTTC
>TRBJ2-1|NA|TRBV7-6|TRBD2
CASSPRLAGGDNEQFF
TGTGCCAGCAGCCCCCGACTAGCGGGAGGGGACAATGAGCAGTTCTTC
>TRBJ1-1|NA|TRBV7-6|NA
CASSLEADVNTEAFF
TGTGCCAGCAGCTTAGAGGCAGACGTGAACACTGAAGCTTTCTTT
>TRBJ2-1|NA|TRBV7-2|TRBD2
CASSDLAGPYNEQFF
TGTGCCAGCAGTGACCTAGCGGGGCCCTACAATGAGCAGTTCTTC
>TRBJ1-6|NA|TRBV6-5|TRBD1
CASSSDRGSNSPLHF
TGTGCCAGCAGTTCAGACAGGGGGAGTAATTCACCCCTCCACTTT
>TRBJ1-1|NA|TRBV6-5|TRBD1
CASSTLGRGTEAFF
TGTGCCAGCAGTACCTTGGGCAGGGGGACTGAAGCTTTCTTT
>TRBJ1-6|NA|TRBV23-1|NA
CASSQSNRAHSPLHF
TGCGCCAGCAGTCAATCGAACAGGGCCCACTCACCCCTCCACTTT
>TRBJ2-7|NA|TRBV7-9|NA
CASSLTGQTYEQYF
TGTGCCAGCAGCTTAACGGGGCAAACGTACGAGCAGTACTTC